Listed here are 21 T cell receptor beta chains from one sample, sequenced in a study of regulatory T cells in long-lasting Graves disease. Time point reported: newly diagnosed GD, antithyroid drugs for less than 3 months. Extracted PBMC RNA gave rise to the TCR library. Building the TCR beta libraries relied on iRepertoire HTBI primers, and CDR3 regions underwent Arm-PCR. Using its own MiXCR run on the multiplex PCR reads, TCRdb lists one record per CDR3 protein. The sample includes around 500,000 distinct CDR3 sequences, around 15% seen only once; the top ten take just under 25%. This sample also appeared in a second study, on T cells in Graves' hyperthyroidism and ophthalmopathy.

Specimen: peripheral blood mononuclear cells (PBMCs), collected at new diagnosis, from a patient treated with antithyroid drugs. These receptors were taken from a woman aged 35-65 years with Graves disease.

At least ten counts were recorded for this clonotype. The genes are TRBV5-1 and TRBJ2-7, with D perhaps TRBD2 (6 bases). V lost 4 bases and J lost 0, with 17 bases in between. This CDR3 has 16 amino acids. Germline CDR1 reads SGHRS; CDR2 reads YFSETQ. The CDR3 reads CASSPLAIGSSYEQYF. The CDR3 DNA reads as TGCGCCAGCAGCCCCCTAGCGATAGGGAGCTCCTACGAGCAGTACTTC.

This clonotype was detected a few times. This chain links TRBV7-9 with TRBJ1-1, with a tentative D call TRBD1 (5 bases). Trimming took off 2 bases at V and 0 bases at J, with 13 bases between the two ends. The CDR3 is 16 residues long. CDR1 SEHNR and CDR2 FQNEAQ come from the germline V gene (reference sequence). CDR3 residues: CASSLLGLYMNTEAFF. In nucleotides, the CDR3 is TGTGCCAGCAGCTTATTGGGGCTATACATGAACACTGAAGCTTTCTTT.

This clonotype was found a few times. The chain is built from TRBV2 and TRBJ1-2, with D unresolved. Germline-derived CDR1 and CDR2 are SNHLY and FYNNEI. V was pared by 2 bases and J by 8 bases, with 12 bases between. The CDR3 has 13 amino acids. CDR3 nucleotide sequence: TGTGCCAGCAGTGAATTGCAAGAGAGGGGCTACACCTTC. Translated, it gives CASSELQERGYTF.

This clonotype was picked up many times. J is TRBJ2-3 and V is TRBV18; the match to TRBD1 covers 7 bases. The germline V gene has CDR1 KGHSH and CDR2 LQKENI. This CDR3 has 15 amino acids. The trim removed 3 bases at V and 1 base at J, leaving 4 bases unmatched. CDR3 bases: TGTGCCAGCTCACCGGACGGACAGGGCACAGATACGCAGTATTTT. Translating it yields CASSPDGQGTDTQYF.

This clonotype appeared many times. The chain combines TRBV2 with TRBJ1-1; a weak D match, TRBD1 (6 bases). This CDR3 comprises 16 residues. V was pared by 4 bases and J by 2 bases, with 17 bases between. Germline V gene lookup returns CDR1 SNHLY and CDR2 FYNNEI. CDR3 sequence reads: CASSVRPGQTNTEAFF. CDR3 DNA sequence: TGTGCCAGCAGTGTCCGCCCGGGACAAACTAACACTGAAGCTTTCTTT.

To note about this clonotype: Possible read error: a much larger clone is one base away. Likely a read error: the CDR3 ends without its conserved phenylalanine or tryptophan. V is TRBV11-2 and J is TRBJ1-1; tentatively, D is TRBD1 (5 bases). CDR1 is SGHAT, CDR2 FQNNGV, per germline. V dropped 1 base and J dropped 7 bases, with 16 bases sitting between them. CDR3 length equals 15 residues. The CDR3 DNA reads TGTGCCAGCAGCTTAGTCCGGGGCCGCGACCTTGAAGCTTTCTTG. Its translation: CASSLVRGRDLEAFL.

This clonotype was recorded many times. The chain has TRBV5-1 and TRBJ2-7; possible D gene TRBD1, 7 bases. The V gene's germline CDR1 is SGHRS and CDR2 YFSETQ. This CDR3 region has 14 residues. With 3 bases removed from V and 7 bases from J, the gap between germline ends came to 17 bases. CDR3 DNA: TGCGCCAGCAGCTGGGGGGACAGCCGAGGGGAGCAGTACTTC. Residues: CASSWGDSRGEQYF.

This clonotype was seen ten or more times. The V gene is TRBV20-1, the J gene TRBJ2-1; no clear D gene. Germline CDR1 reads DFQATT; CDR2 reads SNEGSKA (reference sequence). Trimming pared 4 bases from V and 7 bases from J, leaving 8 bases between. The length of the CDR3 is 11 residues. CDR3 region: CSANLLNEQFF. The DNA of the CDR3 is TGCAGTGCTAACCTACTAAATGAGCAGTTCTTC.

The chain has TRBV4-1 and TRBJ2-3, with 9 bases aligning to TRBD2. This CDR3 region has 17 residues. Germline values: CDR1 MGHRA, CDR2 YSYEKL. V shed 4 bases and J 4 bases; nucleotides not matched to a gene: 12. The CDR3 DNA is TGCGCCAGCAGCCGTACTAGCGGGTCCGGGGGCGCAGATACGCAGTATTTT. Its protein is CASSRTSGSGGADTQYF.

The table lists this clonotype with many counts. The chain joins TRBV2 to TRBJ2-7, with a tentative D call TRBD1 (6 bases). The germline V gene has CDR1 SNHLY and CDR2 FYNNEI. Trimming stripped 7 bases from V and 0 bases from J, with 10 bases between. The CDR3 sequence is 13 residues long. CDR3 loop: CASTLGASYEQYF. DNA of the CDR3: TGTGCCAGCACCCTGGGGGCCTCCTACGAGCAGTACTTC.

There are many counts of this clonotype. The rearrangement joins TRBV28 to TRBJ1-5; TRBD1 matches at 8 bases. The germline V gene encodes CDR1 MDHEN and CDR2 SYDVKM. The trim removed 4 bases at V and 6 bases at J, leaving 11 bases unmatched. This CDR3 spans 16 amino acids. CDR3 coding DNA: TGTGCCAGCAGTTCCCCACGGACAGGGCAAGCTCAGCCCCAGCATTTT. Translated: CASSSPRTGQAQPQHF.

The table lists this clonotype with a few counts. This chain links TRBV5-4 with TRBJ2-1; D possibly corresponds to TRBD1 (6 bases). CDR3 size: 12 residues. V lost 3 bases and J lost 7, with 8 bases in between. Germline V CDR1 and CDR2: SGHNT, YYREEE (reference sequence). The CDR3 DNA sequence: TGTGCCAGCAGCTGGACAGCAAATGAGCAGTTCTTC. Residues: CASSWTANEQFF.

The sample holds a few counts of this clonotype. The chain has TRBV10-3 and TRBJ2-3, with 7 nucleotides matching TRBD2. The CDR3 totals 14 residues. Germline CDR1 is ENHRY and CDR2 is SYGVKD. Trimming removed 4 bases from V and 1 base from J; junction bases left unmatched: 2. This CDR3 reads CAISGGGGTDTQYF. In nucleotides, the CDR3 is TGTGCCATCAGTGGGGGAGGGGGCACAGATACGCAGTATTTT.

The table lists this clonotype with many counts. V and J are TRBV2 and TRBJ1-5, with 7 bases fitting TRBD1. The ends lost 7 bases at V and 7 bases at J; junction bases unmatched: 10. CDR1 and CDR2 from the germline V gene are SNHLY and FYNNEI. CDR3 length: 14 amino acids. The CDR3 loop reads CASNLQGIGQPQHF. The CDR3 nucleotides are TGTGCCAGCAATTTACAGGGGATTGGACAGCCCCAGCATTTT.

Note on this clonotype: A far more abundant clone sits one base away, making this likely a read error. CDR3 bases: TGTGCCAGCAGTAGCAATCAGGCCCAGCATTTT. Amino acid sequence: CASSSNQAQHF. The J gene is TRBJ1-5, the V gene TRBV6-4; no firm D call. The CDR3 sequence is 11 residues long. CDR1 is MRHNA and CDR2 is SNTAGT in the germline V gene.

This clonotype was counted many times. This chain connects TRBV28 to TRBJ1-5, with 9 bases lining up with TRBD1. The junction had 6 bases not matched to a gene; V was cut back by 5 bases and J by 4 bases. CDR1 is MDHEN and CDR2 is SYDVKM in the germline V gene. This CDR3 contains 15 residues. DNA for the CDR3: TGTGCCAGCAGTAAACAGGGGGCCCTTAATCAGCCCCAGCATTTT. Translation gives CASSKQGALNQPQHF.

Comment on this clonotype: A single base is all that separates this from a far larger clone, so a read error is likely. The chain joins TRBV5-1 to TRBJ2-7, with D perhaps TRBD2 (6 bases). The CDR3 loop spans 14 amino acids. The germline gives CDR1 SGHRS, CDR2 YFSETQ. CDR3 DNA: TGTGCCAGCAGCGCCTGGGACTCCGTCTACGAGCAGTACTTC. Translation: CASSAWDSVYEQYF. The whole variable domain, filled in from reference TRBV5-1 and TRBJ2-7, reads KAGVTQTPRYLIKTRGQQVTLSCSPISGHRSVSWYQQTPGQGLQFLFEYFSETQRNKGNFPGRFSGRQFSNSRSEMNVSTLELGDSALYLCASSAWDSVYEQYFGPGTRLTVT.

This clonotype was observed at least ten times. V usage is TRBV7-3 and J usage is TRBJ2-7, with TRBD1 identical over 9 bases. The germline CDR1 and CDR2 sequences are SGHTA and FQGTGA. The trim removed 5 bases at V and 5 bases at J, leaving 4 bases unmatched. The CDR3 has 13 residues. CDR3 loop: CASSEGQGHEQYF. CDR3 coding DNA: TGTGCCAGCAGCGAGGGACAGGGACACGAGCAGTACTTC.

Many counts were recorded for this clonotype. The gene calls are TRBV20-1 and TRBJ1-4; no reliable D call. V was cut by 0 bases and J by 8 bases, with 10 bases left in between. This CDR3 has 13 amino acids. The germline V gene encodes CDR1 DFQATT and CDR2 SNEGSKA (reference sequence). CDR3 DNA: TGCAGTGCTAGAGATGTTACAGACGAAAAACTGTTTTTT. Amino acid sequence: CSARDVTDEKLFF.

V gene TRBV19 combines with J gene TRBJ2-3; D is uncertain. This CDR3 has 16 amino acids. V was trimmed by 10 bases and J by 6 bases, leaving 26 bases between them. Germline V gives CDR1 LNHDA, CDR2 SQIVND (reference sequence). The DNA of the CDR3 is TGTGCCACCCTAGACACGGCACGTGGATATTGGGATACGCAGTATTTT. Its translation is CATLDTARGYWDTQYF. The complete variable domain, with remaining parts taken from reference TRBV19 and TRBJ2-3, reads DGGITQSPKYLFRKEGQNVTLSCEQNLNHDAMYWYRQDPGQGLRLIYYSQIVNDFQKGDIAEGYSVSREKKESFPLTVTSAQKNPTAFYLCATLDTARGYWDTQYFGPGTRLTVL.

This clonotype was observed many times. This CDR3 reads CASSPRGLNYGYTF. CDR3 coding DNA: TGTGCCAGCTCACCGCGGGGCCTCAACTATGGCTACACCTTC. The chain links TRBV18 to TRBJ1-2; TRBD1 is a possible D gene (5 bases). This CDR3 contains 14 residues. V lost 3 bases, J lost 2 bases, and 10 bases lay in between. Looked up from germline, CDR1 is KGHSH and CDR2 is LQKENI.